This T cell receptor (beta chain) was captured in a study of blood T cells in healthy people across ages. A sample-barcoded 5' primer and a J-beta primer mix were used in a second PCR of about 7 to 11 cycles. Each sample yielded at least 2.5 million CDR3-containing paired-end reads. TCRdb used MiXCR to reprocess the 5' RACE reads, holding one entry per CDR3 protein. This sample yields more than 900,000 distinct CDR3 sequences, of which roughly 29% are seen a single time; more than 8.5% belongs to the top ten. This clonotype appeared a few times. These same records also appear under a second study, on T cells of mothers and their children.

Material: blood. The receptor's source is a woman in her thirties or forties in good health.

The CDR3 sequence: CASSATGGENTEAFF. The CDR3 coding sequence is TGCGCCAGCAGCGCCACAGGGGGAGAGAACACTGAAGCTTTCTTT. V is TRBV4-1 and J is TRBJ1-1; TRBD1 aligns across 8 bases. V lost 5 bases, J lost 1 base, and 6 bases stayed unmatched. CDR1 and CDR2 (germline): MGHRA, YSYEKL. This CDR3 region has 15 residues.